The rows below give T cell receptor beta chains drawn from one sample of a study of T cell clones after liver transplantation. The data were produced by immunoSEQ multiplex PCR, yet TCRdb's version contains in-frame clones alone and is incomplete. The sample records about 76,000 clones, over 80% being singletons. Source: CD4+ T cells from blood, taken at the 22-month timepoint. The receptors stem from a human patient who received a liver transplant. A share of the T cells may be of graft donor origin. The CDR3 runs from the conserved cysteine through the conserved F or W. Fields, in order: clone size, V gene, CDR3 length, D gene, J gene, CDR3 protein, CDR3 DNA. D genes are given only for firm matches. Rows may omit the clone size; those that give it use once, few, many or a size class.

>-|TRBV2|14|-|TRBJ1-1
CASREQGVNTEAFF
TGTGCCAGCAGAGAACAGGGAGTGAACACTGAAGCTTTCTTT
>few|TRBV5-4|13|-|TRBJ1-1
CASSFLQNTEAFF
TGTGCCAGCAGCTTTCTGCAGAACACTGAAGCTTTCTTT
>-|TRBV7-2|14|-|TRBJ2-1
CASSLVSQVREQFF
TGTGCCAGCAGCTTAGTGAGCCAGGTTCGGGAGCAGTTCTTC
>-|TRBV9|13|-|TRBJ1-1
CASSVRTTTEAFF
TGTGCCAGCAGCGTTAGGACGACCACTGAAGCTTTCTTT
>few|TRBV4-2|19|TRBD2|TRBJ2-2
CASSRGIGGGPSNTGELFF
TGTGCCAGCAGCCGGGGGATAGGCGGGGGGCCCTCGAACACCGGGGAGCTGTTTTTT
>once|TRBV9|17|TRBD2|TRBJ2-5
CASSVGLAGGVQETQYF
TGTGCCAGCAGCGTAGGGTTAGCGGGGGGCGTCCAAGAGACCCAGTACTTC
>-|TRBV7-2|16|-|TRBJ1-3
CASSLDSAGYGNTIYF
TGTGCCAGCAGCTTAGATTCGGCAGGGTATGGAAACACCATATATTTT
>-|TRBV7-2|15|TRBD2|TRBJ2-1
CASSLLRGGLDEQFF
TGTGCCAGCAGCTTATTACGGGGGGGCCTCGATGAGCAGTTCTTC
>-|TRBV13|14|-|TRBJ2-1
CASSLRGVDNEQFF
TGTGCCAGCAGCTTAAGGGGAGTGGACAATGAGCAGTTCTTC
>-|TRBV5-1|16|TRBD2|TRBJ2-3
CASSLRPGTSDSTQYF
TGCGCCAGCAGCTTGAGGCCCGGGACTAGTGATTCTACGCAGTATTTT
>-|TRBV29-1|13|TRBD1|TRBJ2-1
CSVLGTGYNEQFF
TGCAGCGTCCTCGGGACAGGTTACAATGAGCAGTTCTTC
>once|TRBV5-1|14|TRBD1|TRBJ1-2
CASSPALTGVGYTF
TGCGCCAGCAGCCCAGCCTTGACAGGGGTAGGCTACACCTTC
>-|TRBV28|11|-|TRBJ2-7
CASSLWDEQYF
TGTGCCAGCAGTTTATGGGACGAGCAGTACTTC
>once|TRBV7-2|13|TRBD1|TRBJ2-1
CASSLEGAREQFF
TGTGCCAGCAGCTTAGAGGGGGCCCGTGAGCAGTTCTTC
>-|TRBV7-2|11|-|TRBJ2-7
CASSPLYEQYF
TGTGCCAGCAGTCCGTTATACGAGCAGTACTTC
>-|TRBV6-6|15|TRBD2|TRBJ2-2
CASLAGGIGTGELFF
TGTGCCAGCTTGGCGGGGGGGATCGGCACCGGGGAGCTGTTTTTT
>-|TRBV28|19|-|TRBJ2-7
CASSLSVAPTGRHYYEQYF
TGTGCCAGCAGTTTATCCGTGGCACCTACAGGGAGGCATTACTACGAGCAGTACTTC
>-|TRBV10-3|13|TRBD1|TRBJ2-5
CAIGRTGDETQYF
TGTGCCATCGGGCGGACAGGGGACGAGACCCAGTACTTC
>-|TRBV9|18|TRBD1|TRBJ1-3
CASSVGSGQGAGGNTIYF
TGTGCCAGCAGCGTAGGTTCTGGACAGGGGGCAGGGGGAAACACCATATATTTT
>-|TRBV5-1|15|TRBD2|TRBJ2-2
CASSLAVAGAGELFF
TGCGCCAGCAGCTTGGCGGTAGCGGGTGCCGGGGAGCTGTTTTTT
>-|TRBV11-3|13|-|TRBJ2-3
CASSSTGRDTQYF
TGTGCCAGCAGCTCGACCGGGAGAGATACGCAGTATTTT
>-|TRBV15|16|TRBD2|TRBJ2-3
CATSDLGLASTDTQYF
TGTGCCACCAGCGACTTGGGACTAGCTAGCACAGATACGCAGTATTTT
>-|TRBV5-4|14|-|TRBJ2-5
CASSQGRAQETQYF
TGTGCCAGCAGCCAAGGACGAGCCCAAGAGACCCAGTACTTC
>-|TRBV7-9|14|TRBD1|TRBJ1-1
CASSPTGGGNEAFF
TGTGCCAGCAGCCCGACAGGGGGCGGGAATGAAGCTTTCTTT
>-|TRBV27|16|TRBD2|TRBJ2-7
CASSLGLAGLSYEQYF
TGTGCCAGCAGTCTCGGACTAGCGGGTCTCTCCTACGAGCAGTACTTC
>-|TRBV7-2|15|TRBD1|TRBJ2-3
CASSTDRGRTDTQYF
TGTGCCAGCAGCACGGACAGGGGGCGCACAGATACGCAGTATTTT
>-|TRBV9|16|-|TRBJ2-5
CASSVGTGMGQETQYF
TGTGCCAGCAGCGTAGGAACAGGAATGGGCCAAGAGACCCAGTACTTC
>-|TRBV4-1|16|TRBD1|TRBJ1-1
CASSPGGGGENTEAFF
TGCGCCAGCAGCCCGGGTGGAGGGGGCGAGAACACTGAAGCTTTCTTT
>-|TRBV13|14|-|TRBJ1-5
CASSFGDSNQPQHF
TGTGCCAGCAGCTTCGGGGATAGCAATCAGCCCCAGCATTTT
>-|TRBV5-1|14|TRBD1|TRBJ2-7
CASSLDGQGLEQYF
TGCGCCAGCAGCTTGGATGGACAGGGGTTAGAGCAGTACTTC
>-|TRBV6-5|12|-|TRBJ2-5
CASNGRGQTQYF
TGTGCCAGCAATGGCCGGGGCCAAACCCAGTACTTC
>-|TRBV20-1|11|-|TRBJ1-2
CSASFVNGYTF
TGCAGTGCTAGCTTTGTAAATGGCTACACCTTC
>-|TRBV7-9|13|TRBD1|TRBJ2-7
CASSLLSGGEQYF
TGTGCCAGCAGCTTGTTGTCAGGGGGCGAGCAGTACTTC
>-|TRBV5-1|15|TRBD1|TRBJ2-2
CASSIQGAQTGELFF
TGCGCCAGCAGCATCCAGGGGGCGCAGACCGGGGAGCTGTTTTTT
>-|TRBV2|15|TRBD2|TRBJ2-5
CASSEPTGGPETQYF
TGTGCCAGCAGTGAGCCTACGGGGGGGCCGGAGACCCAGTACTTC
>-|TRBV11-3|16|-|TRBJ2-1
CASSLESDLTYNEQFF
TGTGCCAGCAGCTTAGAGTCCGACCTTACCTACAATGAGCAGTTCTTC
>-|TRBV18|15|-|TRBJ2-2
CASSPRQANTGELFF
TGTGCCAGCTCACCACGCCAGGCGAACACCGGGGAGCTGTTTTTT
>-|TRBV4-2|17|TRBD2|TRBJ2-2
CASSRVTSGRSTGELFF
TGTGCCAGCAGCCGGGTGACTAGCGGGAGAAGCACCGGGGAGCTGTTTTTT
>-|TRBV19|12|-|TRBJ2-7
CASSIVPYEQYF
TGTGCCAGTAGTATAGTACCCTACGAGCAGTACTTC
>-|TRBV5-1|15|TRBD1|TRBJ2-5
CASSLTGQGIETQYF
TGCGCCAGCAGCTTAACGGGACAGGGAATAGAGACCCAGTACTTC
>-|TRBV29-1|11|-|TRBJ2-4
CSATNGNIQYF
TGCAGCGCCACAAATGGAAACATTCAGTACTTC
>-|TRBV6-1|14|-|TRBJ2-7
CASSEGQPSYEQYF
TGTGCCAGCAGTGAGGGACAACCGTCTTACGAGCAGTACTTC
>-|TRBV27|15|-|TRBJ1-3
CASSLSQGFGNTIYF
TGTGCCAGCAGTTTATCTCAGGGATTTGGAAACACCATATATTTT
>-|TRBV29-1|16|TRBD1|TRBJ1-1
CSGRNPGQNMNTEAFF
TGCAGCGGACGAAATCCGGGACAGAATATGAACACTGAAGCTTTCTTT
>-|TRBV18|15|-|TRBJ2-1
CASSPDRTTVHEQFF
TGTGCCAGCTCACCAGATCGGACAACAGTCCATGAGCAGTTCTTC
>-|TRBV9|15|TRBD1|TRBJ2-7
CASSPRDRGSYEQYF
TGTGCCAGCAGCCCCCGGGACAGGGGCTCCTACGAGCAGTACTTC
>-|TRBV7-9|15|-|TRBJ2-3
CASSPVGGPTDTQYF
TGTGCCAGCAGCCCGGTAGGGGGGCCCACAGATACGCAGTATTTT
>-|TRBV6-5|13|-|TRBJ1-2
CASRTGVNYGYTF
TGTGCCAGCAGGACGGGAGTCAACTATGGCTACACCTTC
>-|TRBV29-1|12|-|TRBJ1-1
CSGGPGNTEAFF
TGCAGCGGTGGCCCGGGGAACACTGAAGCTTTCTTT
>-|TRBV19|16|-|TRBJ2-3
CASSSPRASSTDTQYF
TGTGCCAGTAGCTCTCCCAGAGCTTCTAGCACAGATACGCAGTATTTT
>-|TRBV4-3|14|-|TRBJ2-7
CASSQMRGRGEQYF
TGCGCCAGCAGCCAAATGAGGGGGCGGGGCGAGCAGTACTTC
>-|TRBV5-1|13|-|TRBJ2-2
CASSLRVSGELFF
TGCGCCAGCAGCTTGCGAGTTTCCGGGGAGCTGTTTTTT